Listed below are T cell receptor beta chains from one sample, sequenced in a study of shared clonotypes between healthy human individuals. Some clones are missing from TCRdb's copy, which holds only in-frame ones; the method was immunoSEQ multiplex PCR. Of fewer than 600,000 clones in the sample, around 78% are singletons; the top ten hold more than 10%. The specimen sequenced was PBMCs. The receptors come from a woman aged 40 to 49 in good health. Some clones in this sample may be carry-over from other donors' samples. The CDR3 runs from the conserved cysteine through the conserved F or W. The D gene is left open where the match is weak. For some rows the clone size is stated as once, few or many, or as a class when expanded; others skip it.

D	size	V	J	CDR3	DNA
.	.	TRBV5-1	TRBJ2-2	CASSLQGAGELFF	TGCGCCAGCAGCCTCCAAGGAGCCGGGGAGCTGTTTTTT
TRBD2	.	TRBV10-1	TRBJ2-2	CASSGTSGLTGELFF	TGCGCCAGCAGTGGGACTAGCGGCCTCACCGGGGAGCTGTTTTTT
.	.	TRBV7-2	TRBJ1-2	CASSLNRANYGYTF	TGTGCCAGCAGCTTGAACAGGGCTAACTATGGCTACACCTTC
.	.	TRBV28	TRBJ1-2	CATLPRGSGVGGYTF	TGTGCCACCCTACCGCGGGGCTCAGGGGTGGGGGGCTACACCTTC
.	few	TRBV30	TRBJ2-1	CAWSSGLYNEQFF	TGTGCCTGGAGCTCGGGACTTTACAATGAGCAGTTCTTC
.	.	TRBV7-6	TRBJ1-2	CASSPAGSGWGYGYTF	TGTGCCAGCAGCCCCGCCGGGAGTGGCTGGGGCTATGGCTACACCTTC
.	.	TRBV7-8	TRBJ2-2	CASSSPGRSENTGELFF	TGTGCCAGCAGCTCCCCCGGGAGATCGGAGAACACCGGGGAGCTGTTTTTT
.	.	TRBV28	TRBJ2-7	CASRTSGAYEQYF	TGTGCCAGCAGGACCTCCGGGGCCTACGAGCAGTACTTC
.	once	TRBV2	TRBJ1-5	CASSEISPNQPQHF	TGTGCCAGCAGTGAAATAAGTCCCAATCAGCCCCAGCATTTT
TRBD1	few	TRBV10-2	TRBJ1-4	CASRETGGNEKLFF	TGCGCCAGCAGAGAGACAGGGGGTAATGAAAAACTGTTTTTT
.	.	TRBV7-2	TRBJ1-1	CASTQTGKTEAFF	TGTGCCAGCACCCAAACAGGGAAAACTGAAGCTTTCTTT
.	.	TRBV6-1	TRBJ1-1	CASSEGTLNTEAFF	TGTGCCAGCAGTGAAGGGACGTTGAACACTGAAGCTTTCTTT
TRBD2	few	TRBV5-1	TRBJ2-7	CASSLIWVAGAVYEQYF	TGCGCCAGCAGCTTAATATGGGTTGCGGGAGCGGTCTACGAGCAGTACTTC
.	once	TRBV6-4	TRBJ2-1	CASSGSTGRSYNEQFF	TGTGCCAGCAGTGGATCCACAGGGCGTTCCTACAATGAGCAGTTCTTC
TRBD2	.	TRBV23-1	TRBJ2-1	CASSPRSSGYNNEQFF	TGCGCCAGCAGTCCGCGGTCTAGCGGGTACAACAATGAGCAGTTCTTC
.	.	TRBV11-3	TRBJ2-7	CASSRITFTRDFYEQYF	TGTGCCAGCAGCCGTATTACCTTTACGCGGGACTTCTACGAGCAGTACTTC
TRBD2	few	TRBV6-5	TRBJ2-1	CASSYSGLAGDEQFF	TGTGCCAGCAGTTACTCGGGACTAGCGGGAGATGAGCAGTTCTTC
TRBD2	.	TRBV18	TRBJ2-3	CASSLGLALTDTQYF	TGTGCCAGCTCACTTGGACTAGCCCTCACAGATACGCAGTATTTT
.	.	TRBV5-4	TRBJ2-5	CASSSAQGFGETQYF	TGTGCCAGCAGCTCGGCTCAGGGGTTTGGAGAGACCCAGTACTTC
.	.	TRBV2	TRBJ2-7	CASSEWDIDYEQYF	TGTGCCAGCAGTGAATGGGACATCGACTACGAGCAGTACTTC
.	.	TRBV10-3	TRBJ2-7	CAISDPGVASYEQYF	TGTGCCATCAGTGACCCGGGGGTGGCCTCCTACGAGCAGTACTTC
TRBD2	.	TRBV7-9	TRBJ2-7	CASSLGRAGAGEQYF	TGTGCCAGCAGCTTAGGTCGAGCGGGAGCGGGGGAGCAGTACTTC
.	.	TRBV6-1	TRBJ2-7	CASSEKEGPYEQYF	TGTGCCAGCAGTGAAAAAGAGGGACCTTACGAGCAGTACTTC
TRBD1	.	TRBV5-6	TRBJ2-1	CASSSRTGSSYNEQFF	TGTGCCAGCAGCTCCAGGACAGGGAGCTCCTACAATGAGCAGTTCTTC
.	.	TRBV2	TRBJ2-7	CASSESYGSGQGNAYEQYF	TGTGCCAGCAGTGAAAGTTACGGTTCCGGGCAGGGGAACGCCTACGAGCAGTACTTC
.	.	TRBV27	TRBJ1-2	CASSIGQLHGYTF	TGTGCCAGCAGCATCGGACAGCTTCATGGCTACACCTTC
.	.	TRBV5-8	TRBJ2-7	CASSPQTGSYEQYF	TGTGCCAGCAGCCCTCAGACAGGTTCCTACGAGCAGTACTTC
TRBD1	.	TRBV28	TRBJ1-5	CASSPGGNQPQHF	TGTGCCAGCAGCCCAGGGGGAAATCAGCCCCAGCATTTT
TRBD1	.	TRBV5-1	TRBJ2-5	CASSFGRTGQETQYF	TGCGCCAGCAGCTTTGGCCGGACAGGGCAAGAGACCCAGTACTTC
.	.	TRBV19	TRBJ2-1	CASSRLDGNEQFF	TGTGCCAGTAGTAGGCTAGATGGCAATGAGCAGTTCTTC
.	.	TRBV15	TRBJ2-3	CATSRDRVADTQYF	TGTGCCACCAGCAGAGACAGGGTTGCAGATACGCAGTATTTT
TRBD2	.	TRBV13	TRBJ2-4	CASSVGRVGNIQYF	TGTGCCAGCAGCGTCGGGAGGGTTGGAAACATTCAGTACTTC
.	.	TRBV10-3	TRBJ1-4	CAISESPGAGGEKLFF	TGTGCCATCAGTGAGTCGCCGGGGGCGGGAGGTGAAAAACTGTTTTTT
.	.	TRBV19	TRBJ1-1	CASSIADGGTEAFF	TGTGCCAGTAGTATCGCGGACGGCGGCACTGAAGCTTTCTTT
.	.	TRBV28	TRBJ1-4	CASSNAGTLEKLFF	TGTGCCAGCTCAAATGCCGGGACGTTGGAAAAACTGTTTTTT
.	.	TRBV11-2	TRBJ2-6	CASSRNSGANVLTF	TGTGCCAGCAGTCGGAACTCTGGGGCCAACGTCCTGACTTTC
TRBD2	.	TRBV11-2	TRBJ2-1	CASSLDLGLVMDEQFF	TGTGCCAGCAGCTTAGATCTGGGACTAGTTATGGATGAGCAGTTCTTC
.	.	TRBV10-2	TRBJ2-2	CASGNANTGELFF	TGCGCCAGCGGGAATGCGAACACCGGGGAGCTGTTTTTT
TRBD2	few	TRBV4-1	TRBJ2-1	CASSQDPPGRGLAGERNEQFF	TGCGCCAGCAGCCAAGATCCACCCGGGCGGGGACTAGCGGGAGAGAGGAATGAGCAGTTCTTC
TRBD2	.	TRBV5-1	TRBJ2-7	CASSLVPAGPYEQYF	TGCGCCAGCAGCTTGGTTCCAGCGGGACCCTACGAGCAGTACTTC
TRBD1	.	TRBV7-8	TRBJ1-5	CASSLRDRGIVQPQHF	TGTGCCAGCAGCTTACGTGACAGGGGGATAGTTCAGCCCCAGCATTTT
TRBD2	.	TRBV7-9	TRBJ2-5	CASSLAGAETQYF	TGTGCCAGCAGCCTAGCGGGAGCAGAGACCCAGTACTTC
TRBD2	once	TRBV11-2	TRBJ2-3	CASSPQVAGITDTQYF	TGTGCCAGCAGCCCCCAAGTAGCGGGAATTACAGATACGCAGTATTTT
.	many	TRBV30	TRBJ2-2	CAWRDSDSHTGELFF	TGTGCCTGGAGGGATTCGGACTCCCACACCGGGGAGCTGTTTTTT
.	.	TRBV7-9	TRBJ1-3	CASSRWGGSGNTIYF	TGTGCCAGCAGCCGGTGGGGGGGCTCTGGAAACACCATATATTTT
.	.	TRBV7-9	TRBJ1-3	CASSPFGNTIYF	TGTGCCAGCAGCCCGTTTGGAAACACCATATATTTT
.	once	TRBV27	TRBJ2-7	CASTNPVSYEQYF	TGTGCCAGCACCAACCCGGTGTCCTACGAGCAGTACTTC
.	.	TRBV5-8	TRBJ1-1	CASSLQDSYTEAFF	TGTGCCAGCAGCCTCCAGGACAGCTACACTGAAGCTTTCTTT
.	.	TRBV7-9	TRBJ1-4	CASSPNLGGGGEKLFF	TGTGCCAGCAGCCCCAACCTTGGGGGGGGAGGAGAAAAACTGTTTTTT
TRBD2	.	TRBV10-3	TRBJ2-3	CAISQKRAGVGDTQYF	TGTGCCATCAGCCAGAAAAGAGCGGGAGTGGGAGATACGCAGTATTTT
TRBD1	.	TRBV7-6	TRBJ1-1	CASSPRDRVTEAFF	TGTGCCAGCAGCCCACGGGACAGGGTCACTGAAGCTTTCTTT
TRBD2	.	TRBV9	TRBJ2-2	CASSVVSGRAGELFF	TGTGCCAGCAGCGTAGTTAGCGGGAGGGCCGGGGAGCTGTTTTTT
TRBD2	.	TRBV28	TRBJ2-7	CASSFLAGTYEQYF	TGTGCCAGCAGTTTCCTAGCGGGGACCTACGAGCAGTACTTC
TRBD2	once	TRBV5-1	TRBJ2-1	CASSPHQLSGSVNEQFF	TGCGCCAGCAGCCCACACCAACTTAGCGGGAGCGTCAATGAGCAGTTCTTC